A single sample gave rise to the 27 T cell receptor beta chains below, sequenced in a study of T cell changes during pregnancy in multiple sclerosis. Data came from immunoSEQ multiplex PCR; TCRdb stores just in-frame clones and leaves some out. The sample records 65,000 or so clones, around 91% being singletons. The material sequenced was peripheral blood, taken in the second trimester of pregnancy. All receptors derive from a female donor in good health, enrolled as a control in a pregnancy study.

This clone was counted once. J is TRBJ2-7 and V is TRBV7-8, with 10 bases lining up with TRBD1. The trim removed 5 bases at V and 5 bases at J, leaving 9 bases unmatched. Per the germline V gene, CDR1 is SGHVS and CDR2 is FQNEAQ. The CDR3 consists of 15 residues. The CDR3 loop reads CASSHRDRGLDEQYF. The CDR3 nucleotides read TGTGCCAGCAGCCATCGGGACAGGGGCTTGGACGAGCAGTACTTC.

The chain has TRBV30 and TRBJ2-6, with no clear D. This CDR3 has 13 residues. CDR1 is GTSNPN and CDR2 is SVGIG in the germline V gene (reference sequence). Deletions cut 3 bases from V and 0 bases from J, with 3 bases between. CDR3 nucleotides: TGTGCCTGGAGCTACTCTGGGGCCAACGTCCTGACTTTC. Translated, it gives CAWSYSGANVLTF.

This clone was observed a few times. The V call is TRBV5-5, the J call TRBJ1-3; D is uncertain. V lost 3 bases to trimming and J lost 2 bases, with 9 bases between them. CDR1 SGHKS and CDR2 YYEKEE come from the germline V gene (reference sequence). The length of the CDR3 is 14 residues. The CDR3 here is CASSWLGAGNTIYF. The CDR3 DNA follows: TGTGCCAGCAGCTGGTTGGGAGCTGGAAACACCATATATTTT.

The J gene is TRBJ1-2, the V gene TRBV9; possible D gene TRBD1, 5 bases. V gave up 0 bases and J gave up 8 bases, with 14 bases separating them. Germline V CDR1 and CDR2: SGDLS, YYNGEE. The CDR3 covers 14 residues. CDR3 protein: CASSVVSQGTGYTF. Written as DNA, the CDR3 is TGTGCCAGCAGCGTAGTCAGCCAGGGTACCGGCTACACCTTC.

The J gene is TRBJ2-7, the V gene TRBV6-1; TRBD1 aligns across 10 bases. V shed 5 bases, J shed 0 bases, and the junction held 4 bases outside the gene matches. This CDR3 region has 15 residues. CDR1 is MNHNS, CDR2 SASEGT, per germline. The DNA of the CDR3 is TGTGCCAGCAGTTGGGACAGGGGAAGCTCCTACGAGCAGTACTTC. This codes for CASSWDRGSSYEQYF.

The chain has TRBV5-6 and TRBJ2-2; 7 nucleotides align to TRBD2. The V gene end was trimmed by 4 bases and the J gene end by 4 bases; junction bases not matched to a gene: 7. CDR1 is SGHDT and CDR2 is YYEEEE in the germline V gene. CDR3 length equals 15 residues. The CDR3 bases are TGTGCCAGCAGCCCAGGACTAGATCGCACCGGGGAGCTGTTTTTT. It yields the protein CASSPGLDRTGELFF.

This chain joins TRBV7-9 and TRBJ2-1; D is unclear. V was clipped by 5 bases and J by 6 bases, with 14 bases between them. The CDR3 sequence is 14 residues long. Germline V gene sequence: CDR1 SEHNR, CDR2 FQNEAQ (reference sequence). CDR3 sequence (DNA): TGTGCCAGCAGCCCACCAGCAGGTGGCAATGAGCAGTTCTTC. This codes for CASSPPAGGNEQFF.

The V call is TRBV11-3, the J call TRBJ2-7; D gene uncertain. The CDR3 is made up of 15 amino acids. Germline V gene data show CDR1 as SGHNT and CDR2 as YENEEA. The germline V and J ends were trimmed by 0 bases and 0 bases, with 9 bases remaining between them. The chain's CDR3 is CASSLDHSRSYEQYF. The CDR3 DNA follows: TGTGCCAGCAGCTTAGATCACAGCCGCTCCTACGAGCAGTACTTC. The variable domain in full, completed from reference TRBV11-3 and TRBJ2-7, reads EAGVVQSPRYKIIEKKQPVAFWCNPISGHNTLYWYLQNLGQGPELLIRYENEEAVDDSQLPKDRFSAERLKGVDSTLKIQPAELGDSAVYLCASSLDHSRSYEQYFGPGTRLTVT.

The CDR3 region has the DNA TGCGCCAGCAGCTTGGATCCCTCAGGGTGGGGGGACACCGGGGAGCTGTTTTTT. It yields the protein CASSLDPSGWGDTGELFF. The chain joins TRBV5-1 to TRBJ2-2, with a tentative D call TRBD2 (6 bases). The CDR3 is made up of 18 amino acids. The V gene lost 0 bases and the J gene lost 3 bases, with 18 bases spanning the gap. Per germline, CDR1 SGHRS and CDR2 YFSETQ.

The chain joins TRBV6-1 to TRBJ2-1, with D uncertain. The CDR3 length is 13 residues. Germline V lookup: CDR1 MNHNS, CDR2 SASEGT. Trimming pared 0 bases from V and 12 bases from J, leaving 12 bases between. CDR3 DNA: TGTGCCAGCAGTGAAGCACGGAGTACTGGGCAGTTCTTC. Translated: CASSEARSTGQFF.

The rearrangement links TRBV13 to TRBJ2-7; D may be TRBD2 (6 bases). The CDR3 totals 14 residues. The germline V gene encodes CDR1 PRHDT and CDR2 FYEKMQ (reference sequence). Deletions cut 5 bases from V and 2 bases from J, with 13 bases between. The CDR3 DNA follows: TGTGCCAGCAGCCCCGGGCGGGGTACCTACGAGCAGTACTTC. Protein sequence: CASSPGRGTYEQYF.

This sequence joins TRBV28 and TRBJ2-7; a weak D match, TRBD1 (6 bases). The CDR3 loop spans 12 amino acids. In germline, CDR1 is MDHEN, CDR2 SYDVKM. The V end was cut by 10 bases, the J end by 9 bases, with 19 bases between. As DNA, the CDR3 is TGTGCCACCAAGACAGGCCTGAAGAGGCAGTACTTC. It codes for CATKTGLKRQYF. Supplemented by reference TRBV28 and TRBJ2-7, the full variable domain reads DVKVTQSSRYLVKRTGEKVFLECVQDMDHENMFWYRQDPGLGLRLIYFSYDVKMKEKGDIPEGYSVSREKKERFSLILESASTNQTSMYLCATKTGLKRQYFGPGTRLTVT.

The rearrangement links TRBV27 to TRBJ2-7, with TRBD2 matching over 11 bases. The CDR3 is 14 amino acids. Per the germline V gene, CDR1 is MNHEY and CDR2 is SMNVEV (reference sequence). V was clipped by 6 bases and J by 4 bases; unmatched bases: 5. The CDR3 protein is CASRMTSGIYEQYF. CDR3 in DNA: TGTGCCAGCAGGATGACTAGCGGGATTTACGAGCAGTACTTC.

The CDR3, as DNA: TGTGCCAGCAGCCAAGTCGCCATGGGAGGGGCGTCCAATTCACCCCTCCACTTT. Protein sequence: CASSQVAMGGASNSPLHF. This chain links TRBV14 with TRBJ1-6; possible D gene TRBD1, 5 bases. Germline V gene sequence: CDR1 SGHDN, CDR2 FVKESK. Deletions cut 1 base from V and 7 bases from J, with 20 bases between. This CDR3 has 18 residues.

The V gene is TRBV9, the J gene TRBJ1-1, with a possible D match to TRBD1 (5 bases). There are 15 residues in the CDR3. Per germline, CDR1 SGDLS and CDR2 YYNGEE. The V and J ends lost 0 bases and 6 bases respectively, with 15 bases between them. The CDR3 protein is CASSVEGFPPAEAFF. CDR3 nucleotide sequence: TGTGCCAGCAGCGTAGAGGGGTTCCCCCCCGCTGAAGCTTTCTTT.

This clone occurred a few times. The chain has TRBV19 and TRBJ1-5; 7 positions match TRBD1. V trimming: 6 bases; J trimming: 6 bases; junction bases outside the gene matches: 11. CDR1 and CDR2 from the germline V gene are LNHDA and SQIVND (reference sequence). The CDR3 is 15 residues long. The CDR3 DNA reads as TGTGCCAGTAGCTCAGGGGGTGGCAGGAGTCAGCCCCAGCATTTT. Protein sequence: CASSSGGGRSQPQHF.

This sequence joins TRBV2 and TRBJ2-3, with 8 bases that match TRBD2. Germline V CDR1 and CDR2: SNHLY, FYNNEI. After removal of 8 bases from V and 5 bases from J, the junction contained 12 bases not matched to a gene. The CDR3 is 15 amino acids. The CDR3 DNA reads TGTGCCAGCCGCATCGCCGGGACTAGGAGAGATACGCAGTATTTT. Protein product: CASRIAGTRRDTQYF.

This chain joins TRBV7-9 and TRBJ1-2; D call uncertain. Germline CDR1 reads SEHNR; CDR2 reads FQNEAQ (reference sequence). V shed 1 base and J shed 0 bases, with 6 bases lying between them. The CDR3 has 14 amino acids. The CDR3 sequence is CASSLVQTNYGYTF. The CDR3 nucleotides read TGTGCCAGCAGCTTAGTCCAAACTAACTATGGCTACACCTTC.

This chain joins TRBV2 and TRBJ1-1; a possible D gene is TRBD1 (5 bases). This CDR3 comprises 12 residues. Germline-derived CDR1 and CDR2 are SNHLY and FYNNEI. Trimming pared 5 bases from V and 3 bases from J, leaving 7 bases between. The CDR3 nucleotides are TGTGCCAGCAGTCCGACAGACACTGAAGCTTTCTTT. Translation: CASSPTDTEAFF.

The CDR3 loop reads CASSLGAVMTDTQYF. CDR3 coding DNA: TGTGCCAGCAGTTTAGGAGCAGTGATGACAGATACGCAGTATTTT. The chain employs TRBV27 and TRBJ2-3; D is uncertain. Germline CDR1 reads MNHEY; CDR2 reads SMNVEV (reference sequence). Trimming pared 2 bases from V and 3 bases from J, leaving 12 bases between. This CDR3 contains 15 residues.

This clone showed up just once. The V call is TRBV4-1, the J call TRBJ2-7, with D maybe TRBD1 (6 bases). The germline gives CDR1 MGHRA, CDR2 YSYEKL. This CDR3 spans 15 amino acids. V dropped 0 bases and J dropped 2 bases, with 11 bases sitting between them. CDR3 protein: CASSQENREAYEQYF. The CDR3 DNA follows: TGCGCCAGCAGCCAAGAGAACAGGGAAGCCTACGAGCAGTACTTC.

The gene calls are TRBV4-1 and TRBJ2-3, with a weak D call TRBD1 (6 bases). CDR1 is MGHRA, CDR2 YSYEKL, per germline. The CDR3 spans 14 residues. The ends were cut back, 4 bases at V and 3 bases at J, with 11 bases in the middle. This CDR3 is CASSLNTGTDTQYF. The CDR3 coding sequence is TGCGCCAGCAGCCTAAATACAGGGACAGATACGCAGTATTTT.

J is TRBJ1-1 and V is TRBV2; 7 bases match TRBD1. The CDR3 is made up of 16 amino acids. Germline V gene lookup returns CDR1 SNHLY and CDR2 FYNNEI. V was clipped by 7 bases and J by 0 bases; unmatched bases: 11. CDR3 sequence: CASTPYGDSVNTEAFF. CDR3 bases: TGTGCCAGCACCCCCTATGGGGACAGTGTGAACACTGAAGCTTTCTTT.

The chain couples TRBV28 to TRBJ2-1, with D possibly being TRBD2 (5 bases). The CDR3 covers 15 residues. Deletions cut 7 bases from V and 7 bases from J, with 20 bases between. The germline CDR1 and CDR2 sequences are MDHEN and SYDVKM. The CDR3 DNA is TGTGCCAGCACCACTCCTCGGGGAATTCGGAATGAGCAGTTCTTC. Protein sequence: CASTTPRGIRNEQFF.

The CDR3 reads CASGLASGLAGAEHEQYF. The DNA of the CDR3 is TGTGCTAGTGGTTTGGCTTCAGGACTAGCGGGAGCCGAGCACGAGCAGTACTTC. This chain links TRBV12-5 with TRBJ2-7; 13 bases are shared with TRBD2. Trimming removed 1 base from V and 5 bases from J; junction bases left unmatched: 11. Germline V lookup: CDR1 LGHNT, CDR2 FRNRAP. The CDR3 covers 18 residues.

This rearrangement joins TRBV27 to TRBJ2-7; D is uncertain. Deletions cut 3 bases from V and 1 base from J, with 7 bases between. CDR1 MNHEY and CDR2 SMNVEV come from the germline V gene (reference sequence). This CDR3 has 13 amino acids. Here the CDR3 reads CASSFSGSYEQYF. The CDR3 DNA follows: TGTGCCAGCAGTTTTTCCGGGTCCTACGAGCAGTACTTC.

The chain couples TRBV9 to TRBJ2-3; D is possibly TRBD2 (6 bases). Trimming removed 0 bases at V and 4 bases at J, with 12 bases between. The germline V gene has CDR1 SGDLS and CDR2 YYNGEE. This CDR3 has 15 amino acids. Written as DNA, the CDR3 is TGTGCCAGCAGCGTAGAGGGCCGCGGGGCAGATACGCAGTATTTT. This codes for CASSVEGRGADTQYF.